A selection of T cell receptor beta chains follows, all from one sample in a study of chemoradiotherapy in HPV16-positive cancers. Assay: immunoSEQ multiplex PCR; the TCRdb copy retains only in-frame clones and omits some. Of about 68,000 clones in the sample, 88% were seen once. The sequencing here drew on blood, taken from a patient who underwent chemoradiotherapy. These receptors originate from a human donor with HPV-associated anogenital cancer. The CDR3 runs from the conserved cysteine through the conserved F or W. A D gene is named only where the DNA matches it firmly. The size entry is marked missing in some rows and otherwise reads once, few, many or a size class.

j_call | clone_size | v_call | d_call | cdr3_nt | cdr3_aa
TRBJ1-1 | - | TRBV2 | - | TGTGCCAGCAGCGAAGAACCCCTATCGCCGGCTTTCTTT | CASSEEPLSPAFF
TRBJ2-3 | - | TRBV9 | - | TGTGCCAGCAGCGTAGACCTAGCAGGGTATGGAGATACGCAGTATTTT | CASSVDLAGYGDTQYF
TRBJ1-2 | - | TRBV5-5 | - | TGTGCCAGCAGCTTGGTCTCTCCAGATTATGGCTACACCTTC | CASSLVSPDYGYTF
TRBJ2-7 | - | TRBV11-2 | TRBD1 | TGTGCCAGCAGCTTAAGTGGGACAGCATTTTACGAGCAGTACTTC | CASSLSGTAFYEQYF
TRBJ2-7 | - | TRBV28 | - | TGTGCCAGCAGTTTAACGACGCTGACCTCCTACGAGCAGTACTTC | CASSLTTLTSYEQYF
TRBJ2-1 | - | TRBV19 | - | TGTGCCAGTAACATAGGGCTACTGGAGGGTGAGCAGTTCTTC | CASNIGLLEGEQFF
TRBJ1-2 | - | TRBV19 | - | TGTGCCAGTAGCCCAATGGCGGTGTGGGCTAACGGCTACACCTTC | CASSPMAVWANGYTF
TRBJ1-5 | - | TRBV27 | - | TGTGCCAGCAGTTTTAACAACAATCAGCCCCAGCATTTT | CASSFNNNQPQHF
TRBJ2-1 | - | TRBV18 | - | TGTGCCAGCTCACCATCGAGGGCGGAAAACGGCAATGAGCAGTTCTTC | CASSPSRAENGNEQFF
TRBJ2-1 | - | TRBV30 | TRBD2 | TGTGCCTGGAAGGGAGGGAGTTCCTACAATGAGCAGTTCTTC | CAWKGGSSYNEQFF
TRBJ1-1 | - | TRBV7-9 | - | TGTGCCAGCAGCTCACGACAGAACACTGAAGCTTTCTTT | CASSSRQNTEAFF
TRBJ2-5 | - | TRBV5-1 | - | TGCGCCAGCAGCTTTGACAGTTATCAAGAGACCCAGTACTTC | CASSFDSYQETQYF
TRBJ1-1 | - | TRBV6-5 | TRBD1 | TGTGCCAGCAGTGAGAGGGGGCTGTTCACTGAAGCTTTCTTT | CASSERGLFTEAFF
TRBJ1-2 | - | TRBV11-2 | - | TGTGCCAGCAGCCGATCCCCGGTCGGGGATGGCTACACCTTC | CASSRSPVGDGYTF
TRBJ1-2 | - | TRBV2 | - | TGTGCCAGCAAGGGGAGGGGTAACTATGGCTACACCTTC | CASKGRGNYGYTF
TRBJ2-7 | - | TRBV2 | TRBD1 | TGTGCCAGCGACCGGGACAGTAGAGAGCAGTACTTC | CASDRDSREQYF
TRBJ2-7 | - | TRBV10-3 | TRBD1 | TGTGCCTCCTCAGGGGCTGACCGGGACAGTGCCTACGAGCAGTACTTC | CASSGADRDSAYEQYF
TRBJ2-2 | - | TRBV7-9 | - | TGTGCCAGCAGTCATGGGGGGCTAGCGAACACCGGGGAGCTGTTTTTT | CASSHGGLANTGELFF
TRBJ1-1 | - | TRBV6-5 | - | TGTGCCAGCAGGGGCTCTGAAGCTTTCTTT | CASRGSEAFF
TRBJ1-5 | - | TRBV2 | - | TGTGCCAGCAACACGCAAGGGGGCAATCAGCCCCAGCATTTT | CASNTQGGNQPQHF
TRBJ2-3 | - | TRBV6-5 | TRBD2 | TGTGCCAGCAGTCAAGGGACTAGTGCCACAGATACGCAGTATTTT | CASSQGTSATDTQYF
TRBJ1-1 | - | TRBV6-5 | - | TGTGCCACCCGGGGTTGGGATAACACTGAAGCTTTCTTT | CATRGWDNTEAFF
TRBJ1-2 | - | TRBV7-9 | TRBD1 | TGTGCCAGCAGCTTAGTAGGGGACAGCTATGGCTACACCTTC | CASSLVGDSYGYTF
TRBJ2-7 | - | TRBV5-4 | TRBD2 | TGTGCCAGCAGCTTGGCGGCTAGCGGGAGCTCCTACGAGCAGTACTTC | CASSLAASGSSYEQYF
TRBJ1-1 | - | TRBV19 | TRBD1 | TGTGCCAGTAGTTGGCAGGGGGAAACTGAAGCTTTCTTT | CASSWQGETEAFF
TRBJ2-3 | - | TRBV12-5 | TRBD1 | TGTGCTAGTGGTTGCCTGGAGGAGAGAGGACAGGAGATAGATACGCAGTATTTT | CASGCLEERGQEIDTQYF
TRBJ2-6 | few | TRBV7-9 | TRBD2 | TGTGCCAGCAGCTTAGGAACTAGCGGGAGAAGAGGTGGGGCCAACGTCCTGACTTTC | CASSLGTSGRRGGANVLTF
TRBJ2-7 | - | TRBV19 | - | TGTGCCAGTAGTAGGGCCGCGGGCAGCTCCTACGAGCAGTACTTC | CASSRAAGSSYEQYF
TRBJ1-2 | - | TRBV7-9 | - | TGTGCCAGCAGCTTAAAATACAAGGGGGTAAAAAGCGGCTACACCTTC | CASSLKYKGVKSGYTF
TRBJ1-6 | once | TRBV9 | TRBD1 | TGTGCCAGCAGCGTGACGTTAACAGGGGCGGGAGAGAATTCACCCCTCCACTTT | CASSVTLTGAGENSPLHF
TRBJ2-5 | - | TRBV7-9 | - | TGTGCCAGCAGCTCATCCGGGGGACTTCAAGAGACCCAGTACTTC | CASSSSGGLQETQYF
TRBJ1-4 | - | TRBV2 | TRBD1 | TGTGCCAGCAAACTTAGACAGGGGGCAAGAGAAAAACTGTTTTTT | CASKLRQGAREKLFF
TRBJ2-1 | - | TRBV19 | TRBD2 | TGTGCCAGTAGGCGGGGTGGGCTAGCGGGGCATGAGCAGTTCTTC | CASRRGGLAGHEQFF
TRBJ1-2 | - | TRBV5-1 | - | TGCGCCAGCAGCTCTGCCGACGCGGGTGGCTACACCTTC | CASSSADAGGYTF
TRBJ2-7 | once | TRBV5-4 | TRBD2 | TGTGCCAGCAGCTTGGCCAGCGGGACTACCTTCTACGAGCAGTACTTC | CASSLASGTTFYEQYF
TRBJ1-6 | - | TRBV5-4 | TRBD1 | TGTGCCAGCAGCTTCCGGACAGGGGGAAATTCACCCCTCCACTTT | CASSFRTGGNSPLHF
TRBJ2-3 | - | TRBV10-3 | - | TGTGCCATCAGTGAGTCGGTGGACAGAACTAGCACAGATACGCAGTATTTT | CAISESVDRTSTDTQYF
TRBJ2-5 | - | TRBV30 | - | TGTGCCTGGAGTGTACAGGGCAAAGAGACCCAGTACTTC | CAWSVQGKETQYF
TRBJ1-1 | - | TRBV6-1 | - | TGTGCCGTCGTTCGGAGTCGGGCGGACACTGAAGCTTTCTTT | CAVVRSRADTEAFF
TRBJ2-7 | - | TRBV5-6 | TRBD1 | TGTGCCAGCAGCCTACGCGACAGGGTCTACGAGCAGTACTTC | CASSLRDRVYEQYF
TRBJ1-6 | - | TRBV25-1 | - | TGTGCCAGCAGCGGGAGGGGGTTTAAGGATTCACCCCTCCACTTT | CASSGRGFKDSPLHF
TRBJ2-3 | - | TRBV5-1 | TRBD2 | TGCGCCAGCAGCCAACGGGGTAGCGGGAGCTTGGGAGATACGCAGTATTTT | CASSQRGSGSLGDTQYF
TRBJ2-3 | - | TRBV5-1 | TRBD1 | TGCGCCAGCAGCTTTTTCGGGACAGAAGGCACAGATACGCAGTATTTT | CASSFFGTEGTDTQYF
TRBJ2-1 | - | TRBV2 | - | TGTGCCAGCAGACCACGGGGGGCCTCTTGGAATGAGCAGTTCTTC | CASRPRGASWNEQFF
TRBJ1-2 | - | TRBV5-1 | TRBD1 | TGCGCCAGCAGCTTGGGCCAAGATGGAGGGGGCCATGGCTACACCTTC | CASSLGQDGGGHGYTF
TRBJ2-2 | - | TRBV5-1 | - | TGCGCCAGCAGCGCAGTACAGAACACCGGGGAGCTGTTTTTT | CASSAVQNTGELFF